One T cell receptor (beta chain) is described in this entry. The record originates from a study of identical twins. All donors were healthy, and all were Caucasian. Template switching added a universal primer binding site, and final cDNA carried unique molecular identifiers. TCRdb re-analysed the 5' RACE reads in MiXCR, keeping a single row per CDR3 protein. The sample records more than 350,000 distinct CDR3 sequences, roughly 9% being singletons. Between the trimmed V and J ends, which lost 5 bases and 6 bases, there was a span of 14 bases. The CDR3 length is 14 residues. V and J are TRBV12-3 or TRBV12-4 and TRBJ2-1; D is undetermined. This TCR was recovered from a woman between 50 and 59 years old in good health. Sequences were obtained from naive T cells sorted from blood. CDR3 nucleotide sequence: TGTGCCAGCAGTCTGGGCTCTGAGGCCAATGAGCAGTTCTTC. Translation: CASSLGSEANEQFF.